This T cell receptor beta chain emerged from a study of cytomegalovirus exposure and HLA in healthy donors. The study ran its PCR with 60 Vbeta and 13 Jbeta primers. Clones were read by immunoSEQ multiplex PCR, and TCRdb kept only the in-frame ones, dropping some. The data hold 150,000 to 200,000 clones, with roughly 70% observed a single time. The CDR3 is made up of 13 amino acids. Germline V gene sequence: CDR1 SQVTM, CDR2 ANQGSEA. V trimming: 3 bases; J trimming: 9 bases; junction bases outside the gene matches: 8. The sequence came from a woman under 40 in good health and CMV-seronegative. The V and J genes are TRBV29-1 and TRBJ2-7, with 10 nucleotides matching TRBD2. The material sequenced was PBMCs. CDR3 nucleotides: TGCAGCGTTGAGGTTCTAGCGGGAGTCGTGCAGTACTTC. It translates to CSVEVLAGVVQYF.